The subject of this entry is one T cell receptor (beta chain). Its binding antigen is unknown. The record has no base qualities; no much larger clone is one base away. Sample treatment or condition, as interpreted from the label and publication: live attenuated yellow fever vaccine strain. PBMCs were isolated from peripheral blood using a standard Ficoll-Paque protocol. CD4 and CD8 T-cell fractions were isolated with Dynabeads CD4 and CD8 positive selection kits. TriZol was used to extract RNA from bulk PBMCs, CD4 and CD8 fractions, and dextramer-positive and dextramer-negative fractions. Data came from an Illumina NovaSeq 6000. TCR cDNA was made using 5'RACE template switching, a step that added a universal primer site and unique molecular identifiers. cDNA synthesis was primed from both the TCR alpha and TCR beta constant segments. Library amplification involved two PCR steps, and the second step added sample barcodes and sequencing adapters. Sequencing of libraries was done on Illumina HiSeq 2500 (2x100 bp) or NovaSeq (2x150 bp). From the authors' description of their analysis: MIGEC was used to demultiplex reads and collapse the reads into UMI consensus sequences, and MiXCR was used for V(D)J alignment. Vaccine-responding clonotypes were identified with edgeR using replicate PBMC samples, with FDR below 0.01 and a log2 fold change above 5 up to day 15 being required. Each bulk clonotype received a CD4 or CD8 identity based on whether the sequenced CD4 or CD8 repertoire contained that clonotype at higher abundance. Starting from the raw public reads, TCRdb applied fastp trimming at Q25, assembled clones with MiXCR and retained in-frame beta chains. Each CDR3 protein gets just one entry, which takes the most common genes and DNA from the rows behind it. TCRdb's processing, not the authors' own work, is the source of the V and J calls. The sample records about 170,000 distinct CDR3 sequences, approximately 10% of which are singletons. Around 34% of the sample goes to the ten largest clones.

The CDR3 has 15 amino acids, counting the end cysteine and phenylalanine. Only the CDR3 DNA is retained, 45 bases long and in frame from the first base. CDR1 SGHRS and CDR2 YFSETQ are derived from the germline V gene. Between the V and J ends, shortened by 3 bases and 4 bases respectively, the junction contains 16 bases. The data stem from a study of T cells after yellow fever vaccination (dated by TCRdb to between 2018 and 2021). Background on the whole study: Libraries from fractions with low cell numbers were prepared with the SMART-Seq v4 Ultra Low Input RNA kit. To follow T-cell clones before and after both primary and booster YFV17D yellow fever vaccination, bulk TCR alpha and beta repertoires underwent longitudinal sequencing. Two healthy male donors, one aged 18 to 29 and one aged 30 to 40 years, made up the cohort. Blood was collected at multiple timepoints before and after primary and secondary immunization, and bulk PBMC replicates and cell subsets were isolated.

The paper's findings and limits, for the study overall: Because the study included only a couple of donors, the extent to which the findings can be generalized is limited. FACS-sorted repertoires could contain abundant contaminating clonotypes from the bulk population, so computational filtering was required. A small fraction of clonotypes appeared in both the CD4 and CD8 compartments, likely as a result of convergent recombination. Compared with the primary T-cell response, the secondary T-cell response was faster but weaker, reaching its peak on day 5 rather than on day 15. After the booster, most of the clones that had expanded following primary vaccination were detected again (roughly 97% of CD4 and around nine tenths of CD8), which suggests that memory was broadly maintained.

The input for sequencing was CD8+ T cells sorted from PBMCs, taken 15 days after the yellow fever booster vaccination. The rearranged segments are TRBV5-1 and TRBJ1-2; confidence is insufficient to name the D gene. The TCR comes from a man younger than 30 who received the YFV17D yellow fever vaccine. The nucleotide sequence is given as TGCGCCAGCAGCTCCAACGGATGGAGCGGCTATGGCTACACCTTC. This translates into CASSSNGWSGYGYTF.